A single sample is the source of the 14 T cell receptor beta chains below, sequenced in a study of cytomegalovirus exposure and HLA in healthy donors. Researchers ran the PCR with 60 Vbeta and 13 Jbeta primers. TCRdb's table, derived via immunoSEQ multiplex PCR, lists solely in-frame clones and lacks some. Among about 130,000 clones listed, about 74% were seen once. The material sequenced was PBMCs. These receptor sequences come from a man between 18 and 29 years old in good health and CMV-seropositive.

The chain links TRBV19 to TRBJ2-7; perhaps TRBD2 as D (6 bases). The germline gives CDR1 LNHDA, CDR2 SQIVND (reference sequence). The CDR3 loop spans 14 amino acids. Trimming pared 2 bases from V and 2 bases from J, leaving 10 bases between. This CDR3 reads CASSIMDYPYEQYF. The CDR3 DNA reads TGTGCCAGTAGTATAATGGACTACCCCTACGAGCAGTACTTC.

The genes are TRBV6-6 and TRBJ1-6, with D unresolved. Trimming removed 4 bases from V and 10 bases from J, with 14 bases in between. Germline V CDR1 and CDR2: MNHNY, SVGAGI (reference sequence). The CDR3 runs 14 residues. DNA of the CDR3: TGTGCCAGCAGTTCTGTGAGACATAGGTCACCCCTCCACTTT. This gives the protein CASSSVRHRSPLHF.

The V call is TRBV5-1, the J call TRBJ1-1, with D uncertain. This CDR3 region has 17 residues. V lost 4 bases and J lost 0, with 19 bases in between. CDR1 and CDR2 (germline): SGHRS, YFSETQ. The CDR3 here is CASSRRHGAVLNTEAFF. In DNA, the CDR3 is TGCGCCAGCAGCCGACGGCACGGAGCAGTATTGAACACTGAAGCTTTCTTT.

The chain joins TRBV29-1 to TRBJ2-7; D not resolved. Germline loops: CDR1 SQVTM, CDR2 ANQGSEA. V lost 8 bases, J lost 0 bases, and 11 bases lay in between. This CDR3 region has 12 residues. CDR3 in amino acids: CSILQDSYEQYF. The CDR3 nucleotides read TGCAGCATCTTGCAGGACTCCTACGAGCAGTACTTC.

This clone has a handful of counts. V usage is TRBV2 and J usage is TRBJ1-5; possibly TRBD1 for D (5 bases). V dropped 0 bases and J dropped 8 bases, with 14 bases sitting between them. Germline V gene data show CDR1 as SNHLY and CDR2 as FYNNEI. The CDR3 spans 15 residues. Here the CDR3 reads CASSEARGVGKPQHF. The CDR3, as DNA: TGTGCCAGCAGTGAAGCGCGGGGCGTGGGAAAGCCCCAGCATTTT.

V is TRBV4-2 and J is TRBJ1-2, with 7 nucleotides matching TRBD1. Germline V lookup: CDR1 LGHNA, CDR2 YNFKEQ. The CDR3 totals 17 residues. Trimming at V came to 4 bases and at J to 0 bases, leaving 11 bases not matched to a gene. The CDR3 DNA reads as TGTGCCAGCAGCCCGGAGGACAGGAGAAGTACTAACTATGGCTACACCTTC. This codes for CASSPEDRRSTNYGYTF.

The rearrangement uses TRBV6-1 and TRBJ2-7, with TRBD2 as a possible D gene (6 bases). V was trimmed by 6 bases and J by 6 bases, leaving 21 bases between them. Germline CDR1 and CDR2: MNHNS and SASEGT. The CDR3 contains 15 residues. In DNA, the CDR3 is TGTGCCAGCAGACAGCGGGCAGGGAAGACTCGCGAGCAGTACTTC. As protein: CASRQRAGKTREQYF.

This clone was detected a few times. The chain employs TRBV9 and TRBJ2-1; maybe TRBD1 (5 bases). Germline CDR1 SGDLS, CDR2 YYNGEE. V lost 0 bases to trimming and J lost 9 bases, with 13 bases between them. The CDR3 runs to 14 residues. CDR3 nucleotide sequence: TGTGCCAGCAGCGTAGGTAGGGGAAAGGTTGAGCAGTTCTTC. This encodes CASSVGRGKVEQFF.

This clone was detected a few times. A read error is likely, as this CDR3 ends without the conserved phenylalanine or tryptophan. The V gene is TRBV10-1, the J gene TRBJ1-1; the match to TRBD1 covers 10 bases. J lost 3 bases, V lost 8 bases, and 21 bases had no gene match. CDR1 and CDR2 (germline): WNHNN, SYGVQD (reference sequence). The CDR3 consists of 19 residues. CDR3 nucleotides: TGCGCCAGCGTGGGCAAAAGGGACAGGGGAATTTCATCCGACACTGAAGCTTTCGTT. Amino acids: CASVGKRDRGISSDTEAFV.

There are a few counts of this clone. The rearrangement joins TRBV2 to TRBJ1-4; 8 bases are shared with TRBD1. Germline values: CDR1 SNHLY, CDR2 FYNNEI. There are 14 residues in the CDR3. The V and J ends lost 2 bases and 6 bases, in that order; junction bases with no gene match: 2. Written as DNA, the CDR3 is TGTGCCAGCAGTGAACAGGGGGCGTATGAAAAACTGTTTTTT. This codes for CASSEQGAYEKLFF.

The J gene is TRBJ2-1, the V gene TRBV5-4; perhaps TRBD2 as D (6 bases). The CDR3 runs to 15 residues. V was pared by 2 bases and J by 0 bases, with 9 bases between. CDR1 is SGHNT and CDR2 is YYREEE in the germline V gene (reference sequence). The CDR3 nucleotides read TGTGCCAGCAGCTTTAGCGGACTCTCCTACAATGAGCAGTTCTTC. Protein product: CASSFSGLSYNEQFF.

The chain combines TRBV11-1 with TRBJ1-2; 11 nucleotides align to TRBD1. Trimming cost V 5 bases and J 6 bases; bases outside gene matches: 2. The CDR3 is made up of 13 amino acids. Germline V lookup: CDR1 SGHAT, CDR2 FQDESV (reference sequence). CDR3 region: CASSTDRGHGYTF. CDR3 coding DNA: TGTGCCAGCAGCACGGACAGGGGGCATGGCTACACCTTC.

The V call is TRBV7-2, the J call TRBJ2-7; D is possibly TRBD2 (6 bases). Germline-derived CDR1 and CDR2 are SGHTA and FQGNSA. CDR3 size: 14 residues. V lost 2 bases and J 1 base, leaving 9 bases between the germline ends. The chain's CDR3 is CASSLSGGSYEQYF. The CDR3, as DNA: TGTGCCAGCAGCTTATCTGGGGGGTCCTACGAGCAGTACTTC.

Written as DNA, the CDR3 is TGTGCCAGCAGCTTGGGGCTAGCGGGTTACTACGAGCAGTACTTC. It translates to CASSLGLAGYYEQYF. The genes are TRBV5-4 and TRBJ2-7, with 8 bases identical to TRBD2. V shed 0 bases, J shed 3 bases, and the junction held 5 bases outside the gene matches. The length of the CDR3 is 15 residues. Germline CDR1 and CDR2: SGHNT and YYREEE (reference sequence).